The 3 T cell receptor beta chains given below trace back to one sample, sequenced in a study of PD-1 blockade in mismatch repair-deficient tumors. Sequencing was performed with immunoSEQ multiplex PCR; in TCRdb, only in-frame clones are kept and a portion is missing. The sample yields approximately 100,000 clones, about four fifths seen once. The source material was peripheral blood, sampled roughly 35 weeks after starting pembrolizumab. Receptors were obtained from an adult with mismatch repair-deficient cancer.

The CDR3 is CASREYDSTEQYF. The CDR3 DNA follows: TGCGCCAGCAGAGAGTACGACAGTACCGAGCAGTACTTC. V usage is TRBV5-1 and J usage is TRBJ2-7, with D perhaps TRBD1 (5 bases). Germline-derived CDR1 and CDR2 are SGHRS and YFSETQ. The CDR3 runs to 13 residues. V lost 5 bases, J lost 6 bases, and 15 bases lay in between.

This clone was recorded a few times. The rearrangement links TRBV19 to TRBJ2-7; a weak D match, TRBD1 (6 bases). V shed 9 bases and J shed 7 bases, with 10 bases lying between them. This CDR3 has 10 amino acids. Germline CDR1 reads LNHDA; CDR2 reads SQIVND (reference sequence). In nucleotides, the CDR3 is TGTGCCAGCCCGAGGGGGGAGCAGTACTTC. Protein: CASPRGEQYF.

The CDR3 region has the DNA TGCGCCAGCAGCCAAGGCCTACAGGGATATGGCTACACCTTC. Protein product: CASSQGLQGYGYTF. The chain carries TRBV4-3 and TRBJ1-2; D may be TRBD1 (6 bases). V gave up 1 base and J gave up 5 bases, with 11 bases separating them. This CDR3 has 14 amino acids. CDR1 LGHNA and CDR2 YSLEER come from the germline V gene.